This T cell receptor (beta chain) was profiled in a study of blood T cell repertoires in COVID-19. The table lists this clone with a count of one. Between the trimmed V and J ends, which lost 4 bases and 0 bases, there was a span of 8 bases. This CDR3 comprises 14 residues. Germline V CDR1 and CDR2: SGHTS, YDEGEE. Here immunoSEQ multiplex PCR was the method, and the copy in TCRdb shows in-frame clones only, minus some. The sample has 300,000 to 350,000 clones, about 90% seen once. Recruitment covered roughly 24 US areas and drew participants whose ages spanned roughly 18 to 100 years. The TCR originated in a man aged 30 to 45 who had recovered from COVID-19. The chain employs TRBV5-8 and TRBJ1-5; D gene uncertain. Input material: PBMCs or T cells enriched from blood (not recorded which). For the CDR3, the DNA is TGTGCCAGCAGCCTACAGAATAGCAATCAGCCCCAGCATTTT. It specifies CASSLQNSNQPQHF.